In its sample, the clone carrying this T cell receptor (beta chain) was seen a few times. Its target is not known. Sequencing was performed with immunoSEQ multiplex PCR; in TCRdb, only in-frame clones are kept and a portion is missing. The table lists some 98,000 clones, over 75% of them singletons, with around 0.33% in the top ten. These data are taken from a study of OX40 agonist ivuxolimab in advanced cancers. Study-level information: Prior therapy, whether anti-PD-1, anti-PD-L1 or anti-CTLA-4, was allowed, and 40% had some. Regarding the study as a whole: Among T cells, CD8+ cells averaged more expanded clones than CD4+ cells.

V dropped 7 bases and J dropped 5 bases, with 9 bases sitting between them. Germline CDR1 reads SNHLY; CDR2 reads FYNNEI. The CDR3 spans 12 residues. Sequences were derived from CD4+ or CD8+ T cells sorted from blood, sampled in a trial of the OX40 agonist ivuxolimab. The V gene is TRBV2, the J gene TRBJ1-5; D is unclear. The clonotype was recovered from an adult with an advanced solid tumor such as melanoma, head and neck, liver or kidney cancer. Here the CDR3 DNA reads TGTGCCAGCAAACAGCAAGATCAGCCCCAGCATTTT. Translated, it gives CASKQQDQPQHF.